The 9 T cell receptor beta chains listed next were all sequenced from one sample in a study of neurological immune-mediated disorders. TCRdb re-analysed the 5' RACE reads in MiXCR, keeping a single row per CDR3 protein. Of about 58,000 distinct CDR3 sequences in the sample, about 3.4% were seen once. The source material was PBMCs. The origin of the receptors is a woman aged 60-75 years with multiple sclerosis.

This clonotype was picked up many times. The rearrangement links TRBV5-1 to TRBJ2-1; D is unresolved. The CDR3 is 14 amino acids. In germline, CDR1 is SGHRS, CDR2 YFSETQ. V lost 3 bases, J lost 8 bases, and 15 bases lay in between. The CDR3 loop is CASSSDPGGDEQFF. The CDR3 DNA reads as TGCGCCAGCAGCTCAGACCCGGGTGGTGATGAGCAGTTCTTC.

This clonotype was observed at least ten times. This rearrangement joins TRBV18 to TRBJ1-4, with a possible D match to TRBD1 (5 bases). The CDR3 sequence is 14 residues long. Trimming removed 3 bases at V and 10 bases at J, with 15 bases between. The germline V gene has CDR1 KGHSH and CDR2 LQKENI. The CDR3 nucleotides are TGTGCCAGCTCACCTGGCGCGACCGGGGGAAAACTGTTTTTT. Its translation: CASSPGATGGKLFF.

The V gene is TRBV6-5, the J gene TRBJ2-7; D might be TRBD2 (5 bases). CDR1 is MNHEY, CDR2 SVGAGI, per germline. The CDR3 runs 15 residues. V was pared by 0 bases and J by 2 bases, with 11 bases between. The CDR3 DNA follows: TGTGCCAGCAGTTACTCTCGAGGGTGGGCCTACGAGCAGTACTTC. Protein product: CASSYSRGWAYEQYF.

This clonotype was seen repeatedly, ten times or more. The V gene is TRBV20-1, the J gene TRBJ2-1; 12 positions agree with TRBD2. There are 13 residues in the CDR3. In germline, CDR1 is DFQATT, CDR2 SNEGSKA (reference sequence). The CDR3, as DNA: TGCAGCGCGACTAGCGGGAGTTACAATGAGCAGTTCTTC. Its translation: CSATSGSYNEQFF.

This clonotype was recorded at least ten times. V usage is TRBV3-1 and J usage is TRBJ1-6; D uncertain. The CDR3 spans 15 residues. The germline V gene encodes CDR1 LGHDT and CDR2 YNNKEL (reference sequence). Deletions cut 3 bases from V and 6 bases from J, with 12 bases between. CDR3 nucleotide sequence: TGTGCCAGCAGCCATTCCGGACGGGGTAATTCACCCCTCCACTTT. Protein: CASSHSGRGNSPLHF.

This clonotype was observed at least ten times. This chain connects TRBV5-1 to TRBJ1-4, with 7 bases that match TRBD1. The CDR3 has 15 residues. The V segment lost 4 bases and the J segment 3 bases; nucleotides outside the gene matches: 6. Per the germline V gene, CDR1 is SGHRS and CDR2 is YFSETQ. CDR3 DNA sequence: TGCGCCAGCAGCGTGGAGGACAGGTCTAATGAAAAACTGTTTTTT. Its translation is CASSVEDRSNEKLFF.

This clonotype was detected ten times or more. The chain has TRBV4-1 and TRBJ1-1, with a weak D call TRBD1 (6 bases). Per the germline V gene, CDR1 is MGHRA and CDR2 is YSYEKL. V lost 0 bases and J lost 0, with 17 bases in between. CDR3 length: 18 residues. CDR3 sequence (DNA): TGCGCCAGCAGCCAAGACGCGCGCGGGGGGCGGATGAACACTGAAGCTTTCTTT. Protein sequence: CASSQDARGGRMNTEAFF.

This clonotype was seen many times. This chain links TRBV5-1 with TRBJ2-2; TRBD1 matches at 7 bases. From germline, CDR1 is SGHRS and CDR2 YFSETQ. The J segment lost 4 bases and the V segment lost 0 bases, leaving 0 bases of the junction unmatched. This CDR3 has 14 amino acids. The CDR3 region is CASSLGQGTGELFF. The CDR3 DNA follows: TGCGCCAGCAGCTTGGGACAGGGCACCGGGGAGCTGTTTTTT.

This clonotype was picked up many times. The chain links TRBV10-3 to TRBJ2-3; 9 bases match TRBD1. V lost 7 bases, J lost 2 bases, and 7 bases stayed unmatched. CDR1 ENHRY and CDR2 SYGVKD come from the germline V gene. The CDR3 has 15 residues. In nucleotides, the CDR3 is TGTGCCATCAAGGACAGGGGATCCCTCACAGATACGCAGTATTTT. This encodes CAIKDRGSLTDTQYF.